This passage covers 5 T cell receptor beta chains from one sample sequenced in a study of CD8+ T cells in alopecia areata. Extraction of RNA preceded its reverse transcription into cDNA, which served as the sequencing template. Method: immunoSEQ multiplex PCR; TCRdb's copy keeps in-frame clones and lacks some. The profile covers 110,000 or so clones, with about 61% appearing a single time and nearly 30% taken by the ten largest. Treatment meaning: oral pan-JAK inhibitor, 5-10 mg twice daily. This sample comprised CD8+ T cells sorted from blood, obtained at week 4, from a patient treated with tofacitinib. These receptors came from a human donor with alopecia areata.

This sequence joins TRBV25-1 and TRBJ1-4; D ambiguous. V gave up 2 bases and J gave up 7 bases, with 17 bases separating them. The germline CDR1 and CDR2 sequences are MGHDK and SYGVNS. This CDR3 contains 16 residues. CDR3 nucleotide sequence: TGTGCCAGCAGTGAAACTCAGGCTTCGGAGGGTGAAAAACTGTTTTTT. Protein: CASSETQASEGEKLFF.

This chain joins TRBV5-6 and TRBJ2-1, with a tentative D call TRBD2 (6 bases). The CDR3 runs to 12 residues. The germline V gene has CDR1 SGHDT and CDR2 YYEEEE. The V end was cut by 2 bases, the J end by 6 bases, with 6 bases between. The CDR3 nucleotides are TGTGCCAGCAGCTTTAGCGGCAATGAGCAGTTCTTC. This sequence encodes CASSFSGNEQFF.

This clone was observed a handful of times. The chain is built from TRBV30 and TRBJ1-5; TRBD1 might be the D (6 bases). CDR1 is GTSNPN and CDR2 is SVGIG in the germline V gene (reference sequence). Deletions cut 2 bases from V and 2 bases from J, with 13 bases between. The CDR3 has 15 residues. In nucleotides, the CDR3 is TGTGCCTGGAGTTCGGGGGCAGGGGGCAATCAGCCCCAGCATTTT. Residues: CAWSSGAGGNQPQHF.

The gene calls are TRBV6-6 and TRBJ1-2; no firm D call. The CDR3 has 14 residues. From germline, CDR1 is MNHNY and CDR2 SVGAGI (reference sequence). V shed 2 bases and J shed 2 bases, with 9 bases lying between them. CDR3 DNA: TGTGCCAGCAGTTACGAGGAGGGAAACTATGGCTACACCTTC. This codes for CASSYEEGNYGYTF.

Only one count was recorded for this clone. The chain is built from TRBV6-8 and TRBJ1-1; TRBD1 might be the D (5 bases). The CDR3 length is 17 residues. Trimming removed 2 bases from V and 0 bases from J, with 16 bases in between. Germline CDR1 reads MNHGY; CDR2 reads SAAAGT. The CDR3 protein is CASSYMTDWGMNTEAFF. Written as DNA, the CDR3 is TGTGCCAGCAGTTACATGACAGACTGGGGGATGAACACTGAAGCTTTCTTT.